A selection of T cell receptor beta chains follows, all from one sample in a study of blood T cells in healthy people across ages. MiXCR was run by TCRdb on the 5' RACE reads, yielding one entry per CDR3 protein. The table has about 1,600,000 distinct CDR3 sequences, roughly 40% seen once; the top ten hold roughly 7.9%. Material for sequencing was blood. These receptors all stem from a woman between 18 and 29 years old in good health. Both conserved end residues are part of each CDR3. The D gene is left open where the match is weak. The listing skips clone size in some rows; elsewhere it reads once, few, many or a size class.

cdr3_length: 14; v_call: TRBV5-1; d_call: TRBD1; j_call: TRBJ2-7; clone_size: .; cdr3_aa: CASSLVGQAYEQYF; cdr3_nt: TGCGCCAGCAGCTTGGTGGGACAGGCCTACGAGCAGTACTTC
cdr3_length: 14; v_call: TRBV6-1; d_call: .; j_call: TRBJ1-2; clone_size: .; cdr3_aa: CASSEEAGPYGYTF; cdr3_nt: TGTGCCAGCAGTGAAGAGGCAGGCCCCTATGGCTACACCTTC
cdr3_length: 14; v_call: TRBV6-6; d_call: .; j_call: TRBJ1-5; clone_size: .; cdr3_aa: CASTGPGSNQPQHF; cdr3_nt: TGTGCCAGCACCGGTCCGGGGAGCAATCAGCCCCAGCATTTT
cdr3_length: 14; v_call: TRBV14; d_call: .; j_call: TRBJ1-2; clone_size: few; cdr3_aa: CASGVGGADYGYTF; cdr3_nt: TGTGCCAGCGGGGTCGGGGGAGCGGACTATGGCTACACCTTC
cdr3_length: 16; v_call: TRBV4-1; d_call: .; j_call: TRBJ2-3; clone_size: few; cdr3_aa: CASSQDSQDLTDTQYF; cdr3_nt: TGCGCCAGCAGCCAAGACTCGCAGGACTTAACAGATACGCAGTATTTT
cdr3_length: 14; v_call: TRBV29-1; d_call: TRBD2; j_call: TRBJ2-7; clone_size: .; cdr3_aa: CSPRLAGVSGEQYF; cdr3_nt: TGCAGCCCGAGACTAGCGGGAGTATCAGGCGAGCAGTACTTC
cdr3_length: 16; v_call: TRBV5-1; d_call: .; j_call: TRBJ2-5; clone_size: .; cdr3_aa: CASSLVPQGNAETQYF; cdr3_nt: TGCGCCAGCAGCTTGGTCCCCCAGGGGAATGCGGAGACCCAGTACTTC
cdr3_length: 13; v_call: TRBV20-1; d_call: TRBD1; j_call: TRBJ2-7; clone_size: few; cdr3_aa: CSANLRQGYEQYF; cdr3_nt: TGCAGTGCGAACCTCCGACAGGGCTACGAGCAGTACTTC
cdr3_length: 16; v_call: TRBV30; d_call: .; j_call: TRBJ1-3; clone_size: .; cdr3_aa: CAWSVGPGALGNTIYF; cdr3_nt: TGTGCCTGGAGTGTCGGTCCGGGGGCGCTTGGAAACACCATATATTTT
cdr3_length: 15; v_call: TRBV10-3; d_call: .; j_call: TRBJ2-7; clone_size: few; cdr3_aa: CAISEPQTGSYEQYF; cdr3_nt: TGTGCCATCAGTGAGCCGCAGACGGGGTCCTACGAGCAGTACTTC
cdr3_length: 16; v_call: TRBV15; d_call: TRBD2; j_call: TRBJ2-5; clone_size: .; cdr3_aa: CATSRDRPSGEETQYF; cdr3_nt: TGTGCCACCAGCAGAGATCGGCCTAGCGGAGAAGAGACCCAGTACTTC
cdr3_length: 17; v_call: TRBV27; d_call: .; j_call: TRBJ1-2; clone_size: few; cdr3_aa: CASSLSPPRRGGDGYTF; cdr3_nt: TGTGCCAGCAGTCTATCCCCCCCTCGGCGGGGGGGGGATGGCTACACCTTC
cdr3_length: 12; v_call: TRBV29-1; d_call: .; j_call: TRBJ2-7; clone_size: few; cdr3_aa: CSVRQASNEQYF; cdr3_nt: TGCAGCGTACGACAGGCCAGCAACGAGCAGTACTTC
cdr3_length: 16; v_call: TRBV2; d_call: TRBD2; j_call: TRBJ2-7; clone_size: .; cdr3_aa: CASSEGAGGVDYEQYF; cdr3_nt: TGTGCCAGCAGTGAAGGAGCGGGGGGGGTTGACTACGAGCAGTACTTC
cdr3_length: 16; v_call: TRBV7-2; d_call: TRBD1; j_call: TRBJ1-5; clone_size: few; cdr3_aa: CASSLIRTGHNQPQHF; cdr3_nt: TGTGCCAGCAGCTTAATACGGACAGGGCACAATCAGCCCCAGCATTTT
cdr3_length: 14; v_call: TRBV9; d_call: .; j_call: TRBJ2-5; clone_size: few; cdr3_aa: CASSVTPNWETQYF; cdr3_nt: TGTGCCAGCAGCGTTACTCCAAACTGGGAGACCCAGTACTTC
cdr3_length: 16; v_call: TRBV2; d_call: .; j_call: TRBJ2-3; clone_size: .; cdr3_aa: CASIPPPRRSTDTQYF; cdr3_nt: TGTGCCAGCATCCCGCCCCCCCGTCGTAGCACAGATACGCAGTATTTT
cdr3_length: 12; v_call: TRBV20-1; d_call: .; j_call: TRBJ2-7; clone_size: .; cdr3_aa: CSASEDYYEQYF; cdr3_nt: TGCAGTGCTAGCGAAGACTATTACGAGCAGTACTTC
cdr3_length: 14; v_call: TRBV4-1; d_call: .; j_call: TRBJ1-5; clone_size: .; cdr3_aa: CASSPPSQGQPQHF; cdr3_nt: TGCGCCAGCAGCCCGCCTTCCCAAGGGCAGCCCCAGCATTTT
cdr3_length: 15; v_call: TRBV3-1; d_call: TRBD2; j_call: TRBJ2-7; clone_size: few; cdr3_aa: CASSQSIAGPYEQYF; cdr3_nt: TGTGCCAGCAGCCAATCAATAGCGGGTCCCTACGAGCAGTACTTC
cdr3_length: 14; v_call: TRBV20-1; d_call: TRBD1; j_call: TRBJ2-7; clone_size: .; cdr3_aa: CSARVWDREYEQYF; cdr3_nt: TGCAGTGCTAGGGTATGGGACAGGGAGTACGAGCAGTACTTC
cdr3_length: 12; v_call: TRBV24-1; d_call: .; j_call: TRBJ2-7; clone_size: few; cdr3_aa: CATSPESRVVYF; cdr3_nt: TGTGCCACCAGTCCGGAGAGTCGTGTCGTGTACTTC
cdr3_length: 14; v_call: TRBV6-1; d_call: .; j_call: TRBJ2-7; clone_size: few; cdr3_aa: CASRGLGRGHEQYF; cdr3_nt: TGTGCCAGCAGGGGTTTGGGCAGGGGCCACGAGCAGTACTTC
cdr3_length: 14; v_call: TRBV12-3/TRBV12-4; d_call: TRBD1; j_call: TRBJ1-1; clone_size: .; cdr3_aa: CASNSPRGDTEAFF; cdr3_nt: TGTGCCAGCAATTCCCCCAGGGGGGACACTGAAGCTTTCTTT
cdr3_length: 14; v_call: TRBV10-3; d_call: TRBD1; j_call: TRBJ2-7; clone_size: .; cdr3_aa: CAISGDRAPYEQYF; cdr3_nt: TGTGCCATCAGTGGGGACAGGGCGCCCTACGAGCAGTACTTC
cdr3_length: 15; v_call: TRBV12-3/TRBV12-4; d_call: .; j_call: TRBJ2-7; clone_size: few; cdr3_aa: CASRPRAGTSSEQYF; cdr3_nt: TGTGCCAGCAGGCCCCGGGCCGGGACCTCTTCCGAGCAGTACTTC
cdr3_length: 15; v_call: TRBV10-3; d_call: TRBD1; j_call: TRBJ2-2; clone_size: few; cdr3_aa: CAISEDRGLAGELFF; cdr3_nt: TGTGCCATCAGTGAAGACAGGGGGCTGGCCGGGGAGCTATTTTTT
cdr3_length: 14; v_call: TRBV12-3/TRBV12-4; d_call: .; j_call: TRBJ1-6; clone_size: .; cdr3_aa: CASSPDRRGSPLHF; cdr3_nt: TGTGCCAGCAGTCCCGACAGAAGAGGGTCACCCCTCCACTTT
cdr3_length: 13; v_call: TRBV10-3; d_call: .; j_call: TRBJ1-2; clone_size: few; cdr3_aa: CAISESGGSGYTF; cdr3_nt: TGTGCCATCAGTGAGTCTGGGGGAAGTGGCTACACCTTC
cdr3_length: 14; v_call: TRBV6-5; d_call: .; j_call: TRBJ2-7; clone_size: few; cdr3_aa: CASMQGGGSYEQYF; cdr3_nt: TGTGCCAGCATGCAGGGGGGCGGGAGTTACGAGCAGTACTTC
cdr3_length: 15; v_call: TRBV3-1; d_call: TRBD1; j_call: TRBJ1-6; clone_size: .; cdr3_aa: CASSQAGTANSPLHF; cdr3_nt: TGTGCCAGCAGCCAAGCCGGGACAGCAAATTCACCCCTCCACTTT
cdr3_length: 14; v_call: TRBV28; d_call: .; j_call: TRBJ1-3; clone_size: .; cdr3_aa: CASAMGVSGNTIYF; cdr3_nt: TGTGCCTCCGCTATGGGAGTCTCTGGAAACACCATATATTTT
cdr3_length: 14; v_call: TRBV2; d_call: TRBD2; j_call: TRBJ2-3; clone_size: few; cdr3_aa: CASSDRGGADTQYF; cdr3_nt: TGTGCCAGCAGTGACCGGGGGGGCGCAGATACGCAGTATTTT
cdr3_length: 13; v_call: TRBV10-3; d_call: .; j_call: TRBJ1-2; clone_size: .; cdr3_aa: CAISDSDNYGYTF; cdr3_nt: TGTGCCATCAGTGACAGCGATAACTATGGCTACACCTTC
cdr3_length: 12; v_call: TRBV15; d_call: .; j_call: TRBJ1-2; clone_size: .; cdr3_aa: CATSKGDGGYTF; cdr3_nt: TGTGCCACCAGCAAGGGGGATGGTGGCTACACCTTC
cdr3_length: 18; v_call: TRBV18; d_call: .; j_call: TRBJ2-3; clone_size: .; cdr3_aa: CASSSDEGGRRSTDTQYF; cdr3_nt: TGTGCCAGCTCATCAGATGAGGGGGGGCGTCGTAGCACAGATACGCAGTATTTT
cdr3_length: 15; v_call: TRBV6-2/TRBV6-3; d_call: TRBD1; j_call: TRBJ1-4; clone_size: few; cdr3_aa: CASSLRTGQGEKLFF; cdr3_nt: TGTGCCAGCAGCCTCCGGACAGGGCAGGGTGAAAAACTGTTTTTT
cdr3_length: 15; v_call: TRBV6-1; d_call: TRBD1; j_call: TRBJ2-7; clone_size: few; cdr3_aa: CASRNTGTGFNEQYF; cdr3_nt: TGTGCCAGCAGAAACACCGGGACAGGGTTTAACGAGCAGTACTTC
cdr3_length: 14; v_call: TRBV20-1; d_call: .; j_call: TRBJ1-2; clone_size: many; cdr3_aa: CSARDSRQGYGYTF; cdr3_nt: TGCAGTGCTAGAGATAGTCGGCAGGGCTATGGCTACACCTTC
cdr3_length: 17; v_call: TRBV12-3/TRBV12-4; d_call: TRBD2; j_call: TRBJ2-1; clone_size: .; cdr3_aa: CASTAGTSGVLFNEQFF; cdr3_nt: TGTGCCAGCACTGCCGGGACTAGCGGGGTGCTGTTCAATGAGCAGTTCTTC